The 2 T cell receptor beta chains given below trace back to one sample, sequenced in a study of blood T cell repertoires in COVID-19. Some clones are missing from TCRdb's copy, which holds only in-frame ones; the method was immunoSEQ multiplex PCR. The sample yields over 55,000 clones, around 90% seen once. Specimen: peripheral blood. The receptors were sampled from a human donor in a cohort sampled during active COVID-19.

This clone was seen repeatedly, ten times or more. This chain uses TRBV6-5 with TRBJ1-2, with TRBD1 matching over 7 bases. Trimming took 8 bases from V and 4 from J; bases not matched to a gene: 4. The CDR3 has 12 amino acids. Per the germline V gene, CDR1 is MNHEY and CDR2 is SVGAGI. CDR3 coding DNA: TGTGCCAGCTGGGGACAGTCCTATGGCTACACCTTC. Residues: CASWGQSYGYTF.

V usage is TRBV6-2 or TRBV6-3 and J usage is TRBJ1-2, with D unclear. Germline lookup yields CDR1 MNHEY and CDR2 SVGEGT. V lost 2 bases, J lost 3 bases, and 13 bases lay in between. The CDR3 is 15 residues long. The CDR3 nucleotides read TGTGCCAGCAGTTACCTGGAGGGAGCGGACTATGGCTACACCTTC. It codes for CASSYLEGADYGYTF.